What follows is one T cell receptor (beta chain) and its context. The antigen is undetermined. V lost 5 bases and J lost 7, with 11 bases in between. The CDR3 has 13 residues. Per the germline V gene, CDR1 is LNHDA and CDR2 is SQIVND (reference sequence). Repeated repertoire sampling spanned the course of chemoradiotherapy. The sample comes from a study of chemoradiotherapy in HPV16-positive cancers. Findings and caveats of the study: The functional HPV-specific definition rests on just two HPV16-positive patients.

Repertoires were generated with immunoSEQ multiplex PCR, while TCRdb's copy carries only in-frame clones and drops some. This sample carries about 68,000 clones, 85% to 90% of them seen once, and the ten largest clones take 3.5% to 4.5%. This clonotype was obtained from a human donor with HPV-associated anogenital cancer. The J gene is TRBJ1-4, the V gene TRBV19; no clear D. Sample: blood, taken from a patient who underwent chemoradiotherapy. In DNA, the CDR3 is TGTGCCAGTAGTTTGGGGAGACTTGAAAAACTGTTTTTT. It encodes CASSLGRLEKLFF.